The rows below give T cell receptor beta chains drawn from one sample of a study of cytotoxic CD8 clonotypes in ibrutinib-treated CLL. Generated by immunoSEQ multiplex PCR, the TCRdb table keeps only in-frame clones and is missing some. Here the sample spans 270,000 or so clones, about 72% being singletons. The specimen comprised PBMCs, sampled at disease progression, from a patient treated with ibrutinib. These receptor sequences come from a human donor with chronic lymphocytic leukemia. The CDR3 runs from the conserved cysteine through the conserved F or W. Fields, in order: CDR3 DNA, CDR3 protein, D gene, V gene, clone size, J gene. The D gene is left open where the match is weak. Size is omitted from some rows. Given values are once, few, many or a class for expanded clones.

CDR3nt: TGTGCCAGCAGTTTTCGGGACAGCCACAATGAGCAGTTCTTC
CDR3aa: CASSFRDSHNEQFF
d_gene: TRBD1
v_gene: TRBV27
abundance: few
j_gene: TRBJ2-1

CDR3nt: TGCGCCAGCAGCTTTAGGGCAGATACGCAGTATTTT
CDR3aa: CASSFRADTQYF
d_gene: -
v_gene: TRBV5-1
abundance: -
j_gene: TRBJ2-3

CDR3nt: TGTGCCAGCTCATTCCTGCTTCTCCACACCGGGGAGCTGTTTTTT
CDR3aa: CASSFLLLHTGELFF
d_gene: -
v_gene: TRBV18
abundance: once
j_gene: TRBJ2-2

CDR3nt: TGTGCCAGCAGCTCAACAGTGAACACTGAAGCTTTCTTT
CDR3aa: CASSSTVNTEAFF
d_gene: -
v_gene: TRBV6-5
abundance: -
j_gene: TRBJ1-1

CDR3nt: TGTGCCAGCAGCTTAACCCTTATGGACAGGTGGAGCACTGAAGCTTTCTTT
CDR3aa: CASSLTLMDRWSTEAFF
d_gene: TRBD1
v_gene: TRBV7-9
abundance: -
j_gene: TRBJ1-1

CDR3nt: TGCAGCGTTGAAGATCCCCAACGTCTTACCTACGAGCAGTACTTC
CDR3aa: CSVEDPQRLTYEQYF
d_gene: -
v_gene: TRBV29-1
abundance: -
j_gene: TRBJ2-7

CDR3nt: TGCAGCGTTGAAGGGAGTCATGGCTACACCTTC
CDR3aa: CSVEGSHGYTF
d_gene: -
v_gene: TRBV29-1
abundance: -
j_gene: TRBJ1-2

CDR3nt: TGCAGCGTTGAAGATACGGCGTCCTACGAGCAGTACTTC
CDR3aa: CSVEDTASYEQYF
d_gene: -
v_gene: TRBV29-1
abundance: -
j_gene: TRBJ2-7

CDR3nt: TGTGCCAGCAGCTTAGCAGTCCTCACCGGGGAGCTGTTTTTT
CDR3aa: CASSLAVLTGELFF
d_gene: -
v_gene: TRBV7-2
abundance: -
j_gene: TRBJ2-2

CDR3nt: TGTGCCAGCAGAGATATTAGTGGGCGCTCCTATAATTCACCCCTCCACTTT
CDR3aa: CASRDISGRSYNSPLHF
d_gene: -
v_gene: TRBV6-9
abundance: -
j_gene: TRBJ1-6

CDR3nt: TGCAGCGTTGAAGATCGACCTGGAGGCTACACCTTC
CDR3aa: CSVEDRPGGYTF
d_gene: -
v_gene: TRBV29-1
abundance: -
j_gene: TRBJ1-2

CDR3nt: TGCGCCAGCAGCCAAGTAGGACGGGGGGCTGGAAACACCATATATTTT
CDR3aa: CASSQVGRGAGNTIYF
d_gene: -
v_gene: TRBV4-1
abundance: -
j_gene: TRBJ1-3

CDR3nt: TGTGCCAGCAGTTCCGCCTGGCCCGGACAGGGGGGCTATGGCTACACCTTC
CDR3aa: CASSSAWPGQGGYGYTF
d_gene: TRBD1
v_gene: TRBV27
abundance: -
j_gene: TRBJ1-2

CDR3nt: TGCAGCCCTGAGAAAGGGGCTTTCTTT
CDR3aa: CSPEKGAFF
d_gene: -
v_gene: TRBV29-1
abundance: -
j_gene: TRBJ1-1

CDR3nt: TGTGCCAGCAGCAAGGGGACAGGGTTCCTAGAGCAGTACTTC
CDR3aa: CASSKGTGFLEQYF
d_gene: TRBD1
v_gene: TRBV9
abundance: -
j_gene: TRBJ2-7

CDR3nt: TGTGCCAGCAGCCTACTTAGGGGTTGGGGGGGCGTTCAGACAGATACGCAGTATTTT
CDR3aa: CASSLLRGWGGVQTDTQYF
d_gene: -
v_gene: TRBV11-2
abundance: once
j_gene: TRBJ2-3

CDR3nt: TGTGCCAGCAGCGTAGAAAAGGGCTGGGGCACTGAAGCTTTCTTT
CDR3aa: CASSVEKGWGTEAFF
d_gene: -
v_gene: TRBV9
abundance: -
j_gene: TRBJ1-1